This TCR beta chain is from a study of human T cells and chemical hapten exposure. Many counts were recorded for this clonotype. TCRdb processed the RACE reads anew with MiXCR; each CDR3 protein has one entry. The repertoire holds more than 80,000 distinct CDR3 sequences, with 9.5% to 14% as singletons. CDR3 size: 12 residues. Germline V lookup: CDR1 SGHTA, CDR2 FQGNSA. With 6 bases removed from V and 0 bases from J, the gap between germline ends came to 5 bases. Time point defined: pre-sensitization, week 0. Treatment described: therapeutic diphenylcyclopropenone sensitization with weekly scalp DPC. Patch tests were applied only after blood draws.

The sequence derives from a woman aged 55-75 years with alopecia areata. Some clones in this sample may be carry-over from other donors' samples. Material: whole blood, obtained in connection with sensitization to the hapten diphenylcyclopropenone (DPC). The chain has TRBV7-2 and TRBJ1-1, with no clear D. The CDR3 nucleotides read TGTGCCAGCAGGGGGATGAACACTGAAGCTTTCTTT. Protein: CASRGMNTEAFF.